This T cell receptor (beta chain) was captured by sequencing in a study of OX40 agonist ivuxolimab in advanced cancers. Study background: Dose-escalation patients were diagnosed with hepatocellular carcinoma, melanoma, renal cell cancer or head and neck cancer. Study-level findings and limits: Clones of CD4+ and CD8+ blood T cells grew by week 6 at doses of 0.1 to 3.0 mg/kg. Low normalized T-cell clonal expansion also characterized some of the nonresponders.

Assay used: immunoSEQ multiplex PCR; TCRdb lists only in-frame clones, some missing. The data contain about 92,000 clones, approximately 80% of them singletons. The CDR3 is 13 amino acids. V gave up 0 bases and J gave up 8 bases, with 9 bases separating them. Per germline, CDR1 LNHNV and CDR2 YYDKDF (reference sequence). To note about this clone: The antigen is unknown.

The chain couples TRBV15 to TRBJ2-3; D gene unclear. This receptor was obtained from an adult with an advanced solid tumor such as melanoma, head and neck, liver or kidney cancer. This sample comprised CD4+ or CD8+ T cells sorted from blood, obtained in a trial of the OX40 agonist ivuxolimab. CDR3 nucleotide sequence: TGTGCCACCAGCAGAGATGGGAAAGGTACGCAGTATTTT. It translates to CATSRDGKGTQYF. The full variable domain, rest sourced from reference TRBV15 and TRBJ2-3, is DAMVIQNPRYQVTQFGKPVTLSCSQTLNHNVMYWYQQKSSQAPKLLFHYYDKDFNNEADTPDNFQSRRPNTSFCFLDIRSPGLGDTAMYLCATSRDGKGTQYFGPGTRLTVL.